A selection of T cell receptor beta chains follows, all from one sample in a study of T cell repertoires in cytomegalovirus infection. TCRdb re-derived calls from the reads in MiXCR, one entry per CDR3 protein. The data hold hundreds of thousands of distinct CDR3 sequences, with 15% to 20% observed a single time. The sequencing input was PBMCs. The receptors originated from a human donor in good health (CMV status not recorded). Some clones in this sample may be carry-over from other donors' samples. Both conserved end residues are part of each CDR3. The D gene is left open where the match is weak. Some rows have no size entry. The others give once, few or many, or a class for an expanded clone.

TRBV2	TRBJ2-7	few	-	TGTGCCAGCAGTGGTCAGGGACATCGCGTGCAGTACTTC	CASSGQGHRVQYF
TRBV24-1	TRBJ2-3	few	-	TGTGCCACCAGTGATTTGGTGCGGGGTGCAGCAGATACGCAGTATTTT	CATSDLVRGAADTQYF
TRBV12-3/TRBV12-4	TRBJ1-2	-	-	TGTGCCACCTCCGGGAGGAGGTATGGCTACACCTTC	CATSGRRYGYTF
TRBV20-1	TRBJ2-7	-	-	TGCAGTGCGAGAACGGGTAGTGGGGGCTACGAGCAGTACTTC	CSARTGSGGYEQYF
TRBV6-6	TRBJ2-3	-	TRBD1	TGTGCCAGCAGTACCCGGGACAGGGAGTATTTT	CASSTRDREYF
TRBV7-2	TRBJ2-7	many	TRBD1	TGTGCCAGCAGCCGAAACAGGGGTTACGAGCAGTACTTC	CASSRNRGYEQYF
TRBV6-5	TRBJ1-3	many	-	TGTGCCAGCAGTTACGTCGGGGGCTCTGGAAACACCATATATTTT	CASSYVGGSGNTIYF
TRBV28	TRBJ1-6	many	-	TGTGCCAGCTCCTTTGGGTATAATTCACCCCTCCACTTT	CASSFGYNSPLHF
TRBV7-2	TRBJ2-5	many	-	TGTGCCAGCAGCTCCCGACTACTAAGACAAGAGACCCAGTACTTC	CASSSRLLRQETQYF
TRBV24-1	TRBJ1-5	few	TRBD1	TGTGCCACCAGTGATTCGCGACAGGGAAGGAATCAGCCCCAGCATTTT	CATSDSRQGRNQPQHF
TRBV6-5	TRBJ1-4	many	-	TGTGCCAGCAGTTACCAGGGGCGGGATGAAAAACTGTTTTTT	CASSYQGRDEKLFF
TRBV11-2	TRBJ2-1	few	TRBD2	TGTGCCAGCAGCCGGACTAGCGGGGGTCGGGATGAGCAGTTCTTC	CASSRTSGGRDEQFF
TRBV5-1	TRBJ2-2	few	-	TGCGCCAGCAGCCCGGAGGGGGTGGGGAACACCGGGGAGCTGTTTTTT	CASSPEGVGNTGELFF